The following is a T cell receptor beta chain sequence with its context. What it binds is unknown. Primers: 60 Vbeta forward and 13 Jbeta reverse. Assay: immunoSEQ multiplex PCR; the TCRdb copy retains only in-frame clones and omits some. The sample has roughly 100,000 clones. The sample originates from a study of cytomegalovirus exposure and HLA in healthy donors. Between the trimmed V and J ends, which lost 3 bases and 4 bases, there was a span of 18 bases. The CDR3 runs to 16 residues. From germline, CDR1 is KGHSH and CDR2 LQKENI. Study-wide results and caveats: Looking again later, the authors saw that most CMV-associated TCR beta chains seemed HLA-restricted. For most TCR beta V segments, an earlier analysis put the productive rate at about 87% or about 30% of the time. Researchers catalogued about 150 TCR beta chains as cytomegalovirus-associated.

The TCR comes from a man aged 45-65 years in good health and CMV-seronegative. The chain combines TRBV18 with TRBJ1-1; possibly TRBD1 for D (6 bases). The sample consisted of PBMCs. The CDR3 DNA is TGTGCCAGCTCACCTGGTCCAACAGGGATGGGCACTGAAGCTTTCTTT. Translating gives CASSPGPTGMGTEAFF.